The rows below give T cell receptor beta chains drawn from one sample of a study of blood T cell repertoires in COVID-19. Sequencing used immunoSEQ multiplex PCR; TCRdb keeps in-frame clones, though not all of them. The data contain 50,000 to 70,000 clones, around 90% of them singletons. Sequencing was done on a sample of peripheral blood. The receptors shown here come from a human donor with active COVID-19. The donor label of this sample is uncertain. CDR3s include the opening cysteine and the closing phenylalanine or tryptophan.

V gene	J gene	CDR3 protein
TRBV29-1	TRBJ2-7	CSVVLGGSYEQYF
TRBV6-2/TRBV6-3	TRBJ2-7	CASSYRGKGNEQYF
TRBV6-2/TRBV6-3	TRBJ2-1	CASSYEMSSYNEQFF
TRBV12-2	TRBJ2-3	CASRNTPLAGRVTDTQYF
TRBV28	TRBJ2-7	CASRRGTVGPYEQYF
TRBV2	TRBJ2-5	CASAQETQYF
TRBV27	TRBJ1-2	CASRQGIYGYTF
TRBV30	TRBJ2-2	CAWSVSYAGELFF
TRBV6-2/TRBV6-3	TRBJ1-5	CASSPIIGGNQPQHF
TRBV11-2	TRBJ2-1	CASSLQGVAGENEQFF
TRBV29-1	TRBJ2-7	CSALSHEQYF
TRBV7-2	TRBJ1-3	CATGADPSGNTIYF
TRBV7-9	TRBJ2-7	CASSQTSGRAFSYEQYF
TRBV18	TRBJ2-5	CASSPRVTQGKETQYF
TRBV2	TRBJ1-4	CASSAGTGGNRSEKLFF
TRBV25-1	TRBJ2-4	CASSESYIQYF
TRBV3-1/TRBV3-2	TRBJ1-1	CASSPRGGDAFF
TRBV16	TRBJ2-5	CASSQGGPETQYF
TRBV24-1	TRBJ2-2	CATSSSGTGDTGELFF
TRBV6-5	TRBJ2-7	CASSSSGNSYEQYF
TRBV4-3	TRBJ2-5	CASSQDGAETQYF
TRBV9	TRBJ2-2	CASSVTGVTGELFF
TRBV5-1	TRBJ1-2	CASSLEWAGNGYGYTF
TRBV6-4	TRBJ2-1	CASSNSDRGSANEQFF
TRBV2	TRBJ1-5	CASRGTTFSNQPQHF
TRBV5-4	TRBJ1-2	CASSLVGANYGYTF
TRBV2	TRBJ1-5	CASSDGKQGYGQPQHF
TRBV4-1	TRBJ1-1	CASSQAPIWNTEAFF
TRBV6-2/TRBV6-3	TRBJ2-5	CASSTGLPEETQYF
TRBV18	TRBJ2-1	CASSPLTGTSSYNEQFF
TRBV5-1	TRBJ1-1	CASSRGNTEAFF
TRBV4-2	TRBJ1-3	CASSHGDRGLGNTIYF
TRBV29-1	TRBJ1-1	CSAGGRENTEAFF
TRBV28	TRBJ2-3	CASSVLAPPPDTQYF
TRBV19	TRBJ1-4	CASSSLGSEKLFF
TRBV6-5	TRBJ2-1	CASSYLGGVGGNEQFF
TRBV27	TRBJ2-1	CASSPRDGAGISNEQFF
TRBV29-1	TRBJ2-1	CSPGGGGISNEQFF
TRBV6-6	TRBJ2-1	CASSLKRGGRRDEQFF
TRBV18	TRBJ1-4	CSGGGKLFF
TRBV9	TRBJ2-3	CASSFGTGTDTQYF
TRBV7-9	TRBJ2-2	CATSRGSGYTGELFF
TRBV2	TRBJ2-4	CASSVRVAGANIQYF
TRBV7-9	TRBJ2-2	CASSLRTGGTGELFF
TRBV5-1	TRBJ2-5	CASSTFPGVETQYF
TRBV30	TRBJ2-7	CAWCEGYEQYF
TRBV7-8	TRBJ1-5	CASAGWDSNQPQHF
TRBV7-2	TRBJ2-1	CASSLAPGLAGPNEQFF
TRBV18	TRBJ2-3	CASSPSVDTQYF
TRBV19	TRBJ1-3	CASSNTGISGNTIYF
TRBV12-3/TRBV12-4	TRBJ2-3	CASRGYGDTQYF
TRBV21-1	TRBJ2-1	CASTLRQWGYNEQFF
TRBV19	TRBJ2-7	CASSATGTSGEQYF
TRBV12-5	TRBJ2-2	CASGLVLAGGPNTGELFF
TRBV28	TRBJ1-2	CASSLGGGGYGYTF
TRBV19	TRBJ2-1	CASRPNMVLEQFF
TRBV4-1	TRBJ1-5	CASSQDPQRGINQPQHF